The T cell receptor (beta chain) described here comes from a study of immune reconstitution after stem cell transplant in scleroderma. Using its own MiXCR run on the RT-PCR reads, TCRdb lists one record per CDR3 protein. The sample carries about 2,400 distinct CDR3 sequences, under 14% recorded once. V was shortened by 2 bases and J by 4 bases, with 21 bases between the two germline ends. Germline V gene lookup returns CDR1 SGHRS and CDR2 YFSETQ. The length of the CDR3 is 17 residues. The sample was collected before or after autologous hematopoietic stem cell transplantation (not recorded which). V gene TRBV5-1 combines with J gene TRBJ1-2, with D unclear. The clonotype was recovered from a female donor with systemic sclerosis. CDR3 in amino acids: CASSFKTQKDGVYGYTF. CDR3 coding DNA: TGCGCCAGCAGCTTTAAGACCCAAAAAGACGGGGTCTATGGCTACACCTTC.